This T cell receptor beta chain was captured by sequencing in a study of OX40 agonist ivuxolimab in advanced cancers. About the research overall: Recorded diagnoses for dose-escalation patients were hepatocellular carcinoma, melanoma, renal cell or head and neck cancer.

Whole-study findings and limits: Normalized expansion of T-cell clones was also low for some nonresponders.

CDR1 and CDR2 (germline): GTSNPN, SVGIG (reference sequence). Trimming cost V 4 bases and J 8 bases; bases outside gene matches: 5. The CDR3 spans 13 residues. Libraries were prepared by immunoSEQ multiplex PCR; TCRdb keeps only in-frame clonotypes and omits some of them. The data show 25,000 to 35,000 clones, with about nine tenths seen just once and over 35% held by the top ten. To note about this clone: What it recognizes is unknown.

This clonotype was obtained from an adult with an advanced solid tumor such as melanoma, head and neck, liver or kidney cancer. This sample comprised CD4+ or CD8+ T cells sorted from blood, obtained in a trial of the OX40 agonist ivuxolimab. This sequence joins TRBV30 and TRBJ1-4; 9 nucleotides agree with TRBD1. In DNA, the CDR3 is TGTGCCTGGAACAGGGGGCAGGGAGAAAAACTGTTTTTT. It specifies CAWNRGQGEKLFF.